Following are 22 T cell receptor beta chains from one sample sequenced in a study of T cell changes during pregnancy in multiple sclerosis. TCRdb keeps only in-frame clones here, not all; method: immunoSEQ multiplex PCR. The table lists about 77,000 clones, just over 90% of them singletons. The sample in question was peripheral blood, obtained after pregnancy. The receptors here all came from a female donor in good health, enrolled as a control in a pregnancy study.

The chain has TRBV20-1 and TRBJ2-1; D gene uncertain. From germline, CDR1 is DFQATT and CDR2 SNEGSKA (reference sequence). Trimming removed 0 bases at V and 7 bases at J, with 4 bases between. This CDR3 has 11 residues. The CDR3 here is CSARDLNEQFF. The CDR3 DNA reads TGCAGTGCTAGAGATTTAAATGAGCAGTTCTTC.

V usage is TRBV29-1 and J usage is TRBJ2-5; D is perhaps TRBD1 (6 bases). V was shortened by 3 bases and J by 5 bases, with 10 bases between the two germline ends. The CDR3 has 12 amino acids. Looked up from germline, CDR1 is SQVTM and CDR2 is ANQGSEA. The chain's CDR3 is CSVEAGEETQYF. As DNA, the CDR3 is TGCAGCGTTGAGGCAGGGGAGGAGACCCAGTACTTC.

CDR3 coding DNA: TGTGCCAGCAGCCGTTCTAGCGTCTCCTACGAGCAGTACTTC. It is translated as CASSRSSVSYEQYF. This chain joins TRBV7-9 and TRBJ2-7; tentatively, D is TRBD2 (6 bases). V shed 5 bases and J shed 0 bases, with 11 bases lying between them. From germline, CDR1 is SEHNR and CDR2 FQNEAQ (reference sequence). The CDR3 consists of 14 residues.

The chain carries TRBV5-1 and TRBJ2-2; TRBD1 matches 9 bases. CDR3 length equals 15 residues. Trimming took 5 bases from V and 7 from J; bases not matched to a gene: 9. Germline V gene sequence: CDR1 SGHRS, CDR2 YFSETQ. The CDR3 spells CASRATGTGSGELFF. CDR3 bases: TGCGCCAGCAGAGCGACCGGGACAGGGAGCGGGGAGCTGTTTTTT.

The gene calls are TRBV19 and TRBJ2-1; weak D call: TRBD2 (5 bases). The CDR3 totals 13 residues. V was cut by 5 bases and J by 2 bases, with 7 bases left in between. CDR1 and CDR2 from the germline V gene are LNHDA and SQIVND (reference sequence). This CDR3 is CASSYGTYNEQFF. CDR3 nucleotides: TGTGCCAGTAGTTACGGGACCTACAATGAGCAGTTCTTC.

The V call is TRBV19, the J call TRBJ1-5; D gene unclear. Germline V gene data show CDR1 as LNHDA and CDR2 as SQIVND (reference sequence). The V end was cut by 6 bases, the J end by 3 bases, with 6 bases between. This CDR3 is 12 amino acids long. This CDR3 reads CASSLPNQPQHF. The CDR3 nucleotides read TGTGCCAGTAGCCTACCCAATCAGCCCCAGCATTTT.

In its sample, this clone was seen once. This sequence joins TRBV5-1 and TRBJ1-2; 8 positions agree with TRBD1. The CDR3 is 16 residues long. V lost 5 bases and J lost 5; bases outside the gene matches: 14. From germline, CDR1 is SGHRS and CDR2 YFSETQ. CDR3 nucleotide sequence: TGCGCCAGCAGTCGAGCCGGGACAGGTTTGGCGTATGGCTACACCTTC. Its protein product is CASSRAGTGLAYGYTF.

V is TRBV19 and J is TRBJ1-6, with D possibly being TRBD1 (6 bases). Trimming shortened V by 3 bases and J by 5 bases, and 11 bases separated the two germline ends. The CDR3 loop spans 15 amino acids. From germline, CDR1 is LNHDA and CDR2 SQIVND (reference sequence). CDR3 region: CASSIEDSNNSPLHF. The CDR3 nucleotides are TGTGCCAGTAGTATTGAGGACAGTAATAATTCACCCCTCCACTTT.

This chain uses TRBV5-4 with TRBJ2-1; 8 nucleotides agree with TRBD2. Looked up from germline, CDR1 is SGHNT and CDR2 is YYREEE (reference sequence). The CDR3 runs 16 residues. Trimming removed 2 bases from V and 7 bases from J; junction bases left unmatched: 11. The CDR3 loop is CASSFQGGGGLNEQFF. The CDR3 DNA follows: TGTGCCAGCAGCTTCCAAGGTGGCGGGGGGCTTAATGAGCAGTTCTTC.

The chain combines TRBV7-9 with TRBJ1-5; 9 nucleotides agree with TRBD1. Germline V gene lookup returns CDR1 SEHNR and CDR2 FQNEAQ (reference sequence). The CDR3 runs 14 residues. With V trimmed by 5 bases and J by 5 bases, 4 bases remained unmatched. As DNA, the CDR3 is TGTGCCAGCAGCCCGGGGACAGGGCATCAGCCCCAGCATTTT. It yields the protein CASSPGTGHQPQHF. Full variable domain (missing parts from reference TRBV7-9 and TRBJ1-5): DTGVSQNPRHKITKRGQNVTFRCDPISEHNRLYWYRQTLGQGPEFLTYFQNEAQLEKSRLLSDRFSAERPKGSFSTLEIQRTEQGDSAMYLCASSPGTGHQPQHFGDGTRLSIL.

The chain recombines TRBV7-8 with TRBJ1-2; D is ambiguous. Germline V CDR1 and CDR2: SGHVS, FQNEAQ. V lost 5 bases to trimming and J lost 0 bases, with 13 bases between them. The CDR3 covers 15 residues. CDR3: CASSPGYSSNYGYTF. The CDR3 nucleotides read TGTGCCAGCAGCCCCGGGTATTCGTCTAACTATGGCTACACCTTC.

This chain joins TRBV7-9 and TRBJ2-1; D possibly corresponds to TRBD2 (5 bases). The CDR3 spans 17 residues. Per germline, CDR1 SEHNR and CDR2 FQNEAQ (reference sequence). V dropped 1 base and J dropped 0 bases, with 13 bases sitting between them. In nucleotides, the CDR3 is TGTGCCAGCAGCTTAGGAGGAGCGGTAAGCTCCTACAATGAGCAGTTCTTC. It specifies CASSLGGAVSSYNEQFF.

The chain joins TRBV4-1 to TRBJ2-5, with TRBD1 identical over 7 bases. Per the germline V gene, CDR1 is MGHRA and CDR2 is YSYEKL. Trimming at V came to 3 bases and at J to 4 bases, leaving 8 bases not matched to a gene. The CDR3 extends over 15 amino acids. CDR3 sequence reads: CASSQPTGHGETQYF. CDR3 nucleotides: TGCGCCAGCAGCCAGCCGACAGGGCATGGAGAGACCCAGTACTTC.

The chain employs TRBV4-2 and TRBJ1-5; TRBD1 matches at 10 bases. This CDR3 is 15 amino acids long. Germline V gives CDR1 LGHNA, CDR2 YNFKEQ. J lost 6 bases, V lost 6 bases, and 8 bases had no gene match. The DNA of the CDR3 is TGTGCCAGCAGTCCCGGGACAGGGGAAGTTCAGCCCCAGCATTTT. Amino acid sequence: CASSPGTGEVQPQHF.

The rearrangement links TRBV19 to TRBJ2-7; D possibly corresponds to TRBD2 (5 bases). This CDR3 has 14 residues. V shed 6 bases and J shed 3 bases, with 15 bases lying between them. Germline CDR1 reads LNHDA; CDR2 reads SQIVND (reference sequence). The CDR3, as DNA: TGTGCCAGTAGCTATACTAGTGGGCTCTACGAGCAGTACTTC. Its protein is CASSYTSGLYEQYF.

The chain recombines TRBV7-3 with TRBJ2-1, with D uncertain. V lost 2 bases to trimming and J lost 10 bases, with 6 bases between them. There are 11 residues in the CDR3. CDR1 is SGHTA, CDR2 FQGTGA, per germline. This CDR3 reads CASSLGPEQFF. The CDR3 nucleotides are TGTGCCAGCAGCTTAGGCCCGGAGCAGTTCTTC.

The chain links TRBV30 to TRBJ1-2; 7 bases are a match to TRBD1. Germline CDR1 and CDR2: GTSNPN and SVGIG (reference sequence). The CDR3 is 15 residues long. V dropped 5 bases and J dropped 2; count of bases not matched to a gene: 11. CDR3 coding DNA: TGTGCCTGGGTCCGAAGACAGGGTGGAAACTATGGCTACACCTTC. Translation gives CAWVRRQGGNYGYTF.

DNA of the CDR3: TGTGCCAGCAGTTTCCAAGGTGGGAGAGCCTACGAGCAGTACTTC. Translation: CASSFQGGRAYEQYF. The chain combines TRBV28 with TRBJ2-7; TRBD2 might be the D (5 bases). The germline V and J ends were trimmed by 3 bases and 2 bases, with 14 bases remaining between them. The CDR3 extends over 15 amino acids. CDR1 is MDHEN and CDR2 is SYDVKM in the germline V gene. The full variable domain, rest sourced from reference TRBV28 and TRBJ2-7, is DVKVTQSSRYLVKRTGEKVFLECVQDMDHENMFWYRQDPGLGLRLIYFSYDVKMKEKGDIPEGYSVSREKKERFSLILESASTNQTSMYLCASSFQGGRAYEQYFGPGTRLTVT.

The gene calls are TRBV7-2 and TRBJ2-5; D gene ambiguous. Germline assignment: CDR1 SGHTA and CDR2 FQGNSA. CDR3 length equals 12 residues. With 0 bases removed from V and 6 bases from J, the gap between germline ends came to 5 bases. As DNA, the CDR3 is TGTGCCAGCAGCTTAGCGCGTAAGACCCAGTACTTC. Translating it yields CASSLARKTQYF.

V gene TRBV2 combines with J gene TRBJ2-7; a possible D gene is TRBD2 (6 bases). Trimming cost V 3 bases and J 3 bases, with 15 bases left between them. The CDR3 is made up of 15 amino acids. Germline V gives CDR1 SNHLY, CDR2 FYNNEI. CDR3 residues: CASSDGGKMYYEQYF. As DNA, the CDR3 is TGTGCCAGCAGTGACGGGGGAAAGATGTACTACGAGCAGTACTTC.

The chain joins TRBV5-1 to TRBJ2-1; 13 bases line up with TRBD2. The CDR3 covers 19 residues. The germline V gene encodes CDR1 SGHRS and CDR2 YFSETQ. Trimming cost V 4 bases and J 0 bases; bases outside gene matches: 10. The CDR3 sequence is CASSRKLAGGWNSYNEQFF. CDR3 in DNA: TGCGCCAGCAGCCGCAAACTAGCGGGGGGGTGGAACTCCTACAATGAGCAGTTCTTC.

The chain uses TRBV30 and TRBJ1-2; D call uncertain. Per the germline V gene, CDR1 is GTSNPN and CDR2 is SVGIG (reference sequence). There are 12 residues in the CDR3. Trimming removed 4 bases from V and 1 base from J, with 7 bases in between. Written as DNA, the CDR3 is TGTGCCTGGATGACAATTAACTATGGCTACACCTTC. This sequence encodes CAWMTINYGYTF.